The TCR beta chain under discussion was sequenced for a study of blood T cell repertoires in COVID-19. Methods used by the authors: Reference gene primer amplification in the assay estimated nucleated cell counts. Only in-frame clones appear in the TCRdb table, and some are missing; sequencing was by immunoSEQ multiplex PCR. V and J calls and clone size are those listed in that table; D and trimming were worked out from the DNA. The sample has roughly 100,000 clones, around 90% seen once. V lost 4 bases and J lost 2; bases outside the gene matches: 4. Germline loops: CDR1 SQVTM, CDR2 ANQGSEA. CDR3 length: 14 amino acids.

Input material: peripheral blood. This clonotype was obtained from a human donor in a cohort sampled during active COVID-19. V gene TRBV29-1 combines with J gene TRBJ2-7, with 11 nucleotides matching TRBD1. CDR3: CSVARDRGTYEQYF. The CDR3 nucleotides read TGCAGCGTTGCGCGGGACAGGGGGACCTACGAGCAGTACTTC.